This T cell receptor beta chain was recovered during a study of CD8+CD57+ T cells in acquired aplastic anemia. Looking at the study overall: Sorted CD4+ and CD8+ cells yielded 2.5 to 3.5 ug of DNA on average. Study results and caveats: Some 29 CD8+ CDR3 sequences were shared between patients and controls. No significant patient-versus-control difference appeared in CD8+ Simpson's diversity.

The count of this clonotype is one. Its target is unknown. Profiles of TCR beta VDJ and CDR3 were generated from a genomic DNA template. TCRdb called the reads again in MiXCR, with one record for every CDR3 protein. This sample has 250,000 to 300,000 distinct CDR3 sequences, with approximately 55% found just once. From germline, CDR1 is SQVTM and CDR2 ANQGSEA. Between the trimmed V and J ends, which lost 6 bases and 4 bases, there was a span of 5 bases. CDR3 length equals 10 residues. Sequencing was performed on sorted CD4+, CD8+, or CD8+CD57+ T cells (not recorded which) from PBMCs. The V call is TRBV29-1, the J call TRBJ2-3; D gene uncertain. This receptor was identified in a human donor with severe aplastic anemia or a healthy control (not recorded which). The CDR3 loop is CSVESDTQYF. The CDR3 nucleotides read TGCAGCGTGGAGTCAGATACGCAGTATTTT.